This T cell receptor (beta chain) came from a study of blood T cells in healthy people across ages. Overall study: Capturing about one barcoded beta molecule per two T cells was achieved by template switching.

Worth noting for this clonotype: Its specificity is unknown.

The CDR3 length is 16 residues. Germline values: CDR1 MDHEN, CDR2 SYDVKM. J was trimmed by 5 bases and V by 5 bases; bases with no gene match: 11. Broader study findings: Compared with aged donors, long-lived donors showed fewer expanded clones, suggesting selection.

Through a sample-barcoded 5' primer and a J-beta primer mix, a second PCR was run for about 6 to 11 cycles. TCRdb reprocessed the 5' RACE reads via MiXCR and lists one record per CDR3 protein. The data hold about 1,500,000 distinct CDR3 sequences, with roughly 27% observed a single time. Investigators took approximately 9.4 milliliters of peripheral blood from every donor. Sequenced material: blood. The chain couples TRBV28 to TRBJ2-1; 8 nucleotides match TRBD1. The clonotype comes from a woman aged 25 to 39 in good health. In DNA, the CDR3 is TGTGCCAGCAGTGCAACCGGGACAGGTCGGAACAATGAGCAGTTCTTC. It codes for CASSATGTGRNNEQFF.